Listed below are T cell receptor beta chains from one sample, sequenced in a study of T-cell reconstitution after alpha-beta-depleted transplantation in children. From the PCR reads, TCRdb called clonotypes with MiXCR, one entry per CDR3 protein. In the table there are some 240,000 distinct CDR3 sequences, about 12% of which are singletons. Here the sequenced sample was PBMCs from the stem cell graft donor, taken from the stem cell graft. The receptor set was obtained from a human donor who donated a stem cell graft to a child with acute lymphoblastic leukemia. Both conserved end residues are part of each CDR3. The D gene is left open where the match is weak. A clone size is listed for some rows: how often the clone was seen (once, few, many), or a class if it is expanded.

J gene,D gene,clone size,V gene,CDR3 protein,CDR3 DNA
TRBJ2-7,-,many,TRBV9,CASSASWRSYEQYF,TGTGCCAGCAGCGCCTCGTGGAGGTCCTACGAGCAGTACTTC
TRBJ2-4,-,many,TRBV10-3,CAISEPENIQYF,TGTGCCATCAGTGAGCCTGAAAACATTCAGTACTTC
TRBJ2-3,-,-,TRBV6-6,CASSYFGTDTQYF,TGTGCCAGCAGTTACTTCGGCACAGATACGCAGTATTTT
TRBJ2-5,TRBD2,many,TRBV7-9,CASSPGGAETQYF,TGTGCCAGCAGCCCGGGAGGGGCGGAGACCCAGTACTTC
TRBJ1-2,-,-,TRBV5-1,CASSHGGADYGYTF,TGCGCCAGCAGCCACGGGGGGGCCGACTATGGCTACACCTTC
TRBJ1-1,-,many,TRBV5-1,CASSLDSGNTEAFF,TGCGCCAGCAGCTTGGATTCCGGGAACACTGAAGCTTTCTTT
TRBJ1-4,TRBD1,many,TRBV6-1,CASLPSWTGAGEKLFF,TGTGCCAGCCTCCCTTCCTGGACAGGGGCTGGTGAAAAACTGTTTTTT
TRBJ2-5,TRBD2,many,TRBV29-1,CSVEDYSGGQETQYF,TGCAGCGTTGAAGATTATTCGGGGGGCCAAGAGACCCAGTACTTC
TRBJ2-1,TRBD2,once,TRBV3-1,CTISHPARGVSSSYNEQFF,TGTACCATCAGTCATCCGGCCCGGGGGGTTTCAAGCTCCTACAATGAGCAGTTCTTC
TRBJ1-2,-,many,TRBV25-1,CASSDRESYGYTF,TGTGCCAGCAGTGACAGGGAATCCTATGGCTACACCTTC
TRBJ2-7,-,many,TRBV27,CASRKKPGAAVGEQYF,TGTGCCAGCAGAAAAAAGCCAGGGGCCGCTGTGGGGGAGCAGTACTTC